These T cell receptor beta chains were read from a single sample in a study of response to subunit inactivated influenza vaccine. TCRdb passed the RT-PCR reads through MiXCR, listing each CDR3 protein once. Of roughly 500,000 distinct CDR3 sequences listed, about 25% are singletons. The specimen was CD4+ T cells sorted from PBMCs, collected roughly 5 days after vaccination. All receptors come from a man aged 50 or older who received an inactivated influenza vaccine. Both conserved end residues are part of each CDR3. D genes are given only for firm matches. The size field is filled for only some rows; it gives once, few, many or a size class.

j_call | d_call | clone_size | v_call | cdr3_aa | cdr3_nt
TRBJ2-1 | . | . | TRBV3-1 | CASSQGSGKLLF | TGTGCCAGCAGCCAAGGGTCCGGGAAGCTCCTCTTC
TRBJ2-1 | TRBD2 | once | TRBV12-3/TRBV12-4 | CASTRSGGSYNEQFF | TGTGCCAGCACCCGGAGCGGGGGAAGCTACAATGAGCAGTTCTTC
TRBJ2-7 | TRBD2 | . | TRBV10-3 | CAISREAYEQYF | TGTGCCATCTCGCGGGAGGCCTACGAGCAGTACTTC
TRBJ2-7 | . | few | TRBV20-1 | CSARPGVTYEQYF | TGCAGTGCCCGGCCGGGGGTGACCTACGAGCAGTACTTC
TRBJ2-3 | TRBD2 | . | TRBV4-2 | CASSQGLAGGPGFTDTQYF | TGTGCCAGCAGCCAAGGACTAGCGGGAGGGCCGGGATTCACAGATACGCAGTATTTT
TRBJ2-5 | . | few | TRBV20-1 | CSATPDSQETQYF | TGCAGTGCAACTCCTGACAGCCAAGAGACCCAGTACTTC
TRBJ2-1 | . | few | TRBV10-3 | CAISDWAGSSYNEQFF | TGTGCCATCAGTGATTGGGCAGGGAGCTCCTACAATGAGCAGTTCTTC
TRBJ2-1 | TRBD2 | . | TRBV20-1 | CCARLLKGGGALNEQFF | TGCTGTGCTAGACTTTTAAAGGGCGGGGGGGCCCTAAATGAGCAGTTCTTC
TRBJ2-1 | . | many | TRBV6-4 | CASSEGGSSYNEQFF | TGTGCCAGCAGTGAGGGCGGTAGCTCCTACAATGAGCAGTTCTTC
TRBJ2-2 | . | . | TRBV7-7 | CASSPPGAGSGELFF | TGTGCCAGCAGCCCTCCTGGGGCAGGTAGCGGGGAGCTGTTTTTT
TRBJ2-7 | TRBD2 | . | TRBV20-1 | CSAKAAGVGEQYF | TGCAGTGCTAAGGCAGCGGGAGTGGGTGAGCAGTACTTC
TRBJ2-7 | . | few | TRBV5-1 | CASRGTLYEQYF | TGCGCCAGCAGAGGTACCCTTTACGAGCAGTACTTC
TRBJ2-7 | . | few | TRBV29-1 | CSVSVSSGQYF | TGCAGCGTTTCGGTGTCGTCGGGGCAGTACTTC
TRBJ2-4 | . | . | TRBV3-1 | CASSQDLLAKNIQYF | TGTGCCAGCAGCCAAGACCTGTTGGCCAAAAACATTCAGTACTTC
TRBJ2-5 | . | . | TRBV7-2 | CASSFGPGETQYF | TGTGCCAGCAGCTTTGGCCCGGGGGAGACCCAGTACTTC
TRBJ2-5 | . | few | TRBV2 | CASSGTLGTQYF | TGTGCCAGCAGTGGTACCTTGGGGACCCAGTACTTC
TRBJ1-2 | . | . | TRBV9 | CASSVKDMGYGYTF | TGTGCCAGCAGCGTGAAAGATATGGGATATGGCTACACCTTC
TRBJ1-5 | TRBD1 | few | TRBV20-1 | CSARQGAQPQHF | TGCAGTGCTCGACAGGGAGCGCAGCCCCAGCATTTT
TRBJ1-1 | TRBD1 | few | TRBV6-1 | CASGTDRVSMNTEAFF | TGTGCCAGCGGAACGGACAGGGTCTCGATGAACACTGAAGCTTTCTTT
TRBJ2-7 | . | many | TRBV7-2 | CASSRLGSYEQYF | TGTGCCAGCTCCCGTCTCGGGAGCTACGAGCAGTACTTC